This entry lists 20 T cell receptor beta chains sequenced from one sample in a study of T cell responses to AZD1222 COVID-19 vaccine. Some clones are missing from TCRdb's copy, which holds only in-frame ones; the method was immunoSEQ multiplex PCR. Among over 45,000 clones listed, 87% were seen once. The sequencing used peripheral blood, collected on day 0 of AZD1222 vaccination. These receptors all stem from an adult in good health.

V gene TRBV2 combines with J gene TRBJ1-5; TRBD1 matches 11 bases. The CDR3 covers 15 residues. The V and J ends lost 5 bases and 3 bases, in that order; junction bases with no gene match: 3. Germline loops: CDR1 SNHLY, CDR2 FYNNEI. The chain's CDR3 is CASSKDRGLNQPQHF. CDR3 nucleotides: TGTGCCAGCAGTAAGGACAGGGGGCTCAATCAGCCCCAGCATTTT.

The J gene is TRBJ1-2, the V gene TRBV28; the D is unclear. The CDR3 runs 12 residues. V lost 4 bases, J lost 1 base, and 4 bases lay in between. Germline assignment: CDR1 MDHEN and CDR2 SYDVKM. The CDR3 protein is CASSSVNYGYTF. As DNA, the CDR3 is TGTGCCAGCAGTTCTGTTAACTATGGCTACACCTTC.

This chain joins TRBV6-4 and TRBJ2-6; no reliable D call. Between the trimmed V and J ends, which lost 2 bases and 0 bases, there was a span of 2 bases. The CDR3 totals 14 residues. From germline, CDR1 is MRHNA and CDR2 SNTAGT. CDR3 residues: CASSDTSGANVLTF. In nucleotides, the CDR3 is TGTGCCAGCAGTGACACCTCTGGGGCCAACGTCCTGACTTTC.

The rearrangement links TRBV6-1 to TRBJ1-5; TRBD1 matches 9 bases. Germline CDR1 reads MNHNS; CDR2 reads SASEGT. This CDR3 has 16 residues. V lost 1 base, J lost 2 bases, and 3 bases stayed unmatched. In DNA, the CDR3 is TGTGCCAGCAGTGAAGGGGGACAGGGTGGCAATCAGCCCCAGCATTTT. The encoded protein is CASSEGGQGGNQPQHF.

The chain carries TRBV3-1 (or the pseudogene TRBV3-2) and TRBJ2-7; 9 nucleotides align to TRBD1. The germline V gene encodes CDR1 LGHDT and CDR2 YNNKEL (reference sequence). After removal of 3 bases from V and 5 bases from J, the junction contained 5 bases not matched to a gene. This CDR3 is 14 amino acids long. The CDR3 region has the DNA TGTGCCAGCAGCCAGACCGGGACAGGGAACGAGCAGTACTTC. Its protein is CASSQTGTGNEQYF.

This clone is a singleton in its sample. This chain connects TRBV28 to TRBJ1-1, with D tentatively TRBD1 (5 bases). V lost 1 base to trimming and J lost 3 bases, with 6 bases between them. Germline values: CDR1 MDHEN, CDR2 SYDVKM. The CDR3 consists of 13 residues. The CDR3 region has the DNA TGTGCCAGCAGTTTATCAGGGTACACTGAAGCTTTCTTT. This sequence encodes CASSLSGYTEAFF.

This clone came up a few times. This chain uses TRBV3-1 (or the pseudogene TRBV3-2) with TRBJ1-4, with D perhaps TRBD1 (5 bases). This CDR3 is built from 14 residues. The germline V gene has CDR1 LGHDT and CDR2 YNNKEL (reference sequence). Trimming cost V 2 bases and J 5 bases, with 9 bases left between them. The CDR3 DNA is TGTGCCAGCAGCCAATTTCAGGGAAATGAAAAACTGTTTTTT. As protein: CASSQFQGNEKLFF.

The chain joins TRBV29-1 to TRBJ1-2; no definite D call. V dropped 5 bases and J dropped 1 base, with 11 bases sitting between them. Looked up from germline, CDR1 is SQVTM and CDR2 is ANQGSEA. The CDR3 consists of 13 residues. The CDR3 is CSVRASDNYGYTF. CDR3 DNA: TGCAGCGTTAGGGCCAGCGATAACTATGGCTACACCTTC. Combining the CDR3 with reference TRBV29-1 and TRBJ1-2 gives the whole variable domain SAVISQKPSRDICQRGTSLTIQCQVDSQVTMMFWYRQQPGQSLTLIATANQGSEATYESGFVIDKFPISRPNLTFSTLTVSNMSPEDSSIYLCSVRASDNYGYTFGSGTRLTVV.

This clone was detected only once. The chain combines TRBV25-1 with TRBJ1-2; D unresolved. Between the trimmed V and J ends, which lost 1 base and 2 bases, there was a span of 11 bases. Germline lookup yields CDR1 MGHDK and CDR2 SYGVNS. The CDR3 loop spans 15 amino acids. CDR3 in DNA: TGTGCCAGCAGTGAATTCGACGGCCAAAACTATGGCTACACCTTC. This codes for CASSEFDGQNYGYTF.

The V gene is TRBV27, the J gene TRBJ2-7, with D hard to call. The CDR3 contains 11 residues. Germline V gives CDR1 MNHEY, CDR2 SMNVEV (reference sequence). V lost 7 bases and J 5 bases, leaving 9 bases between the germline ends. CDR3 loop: CASTRFDEQYF. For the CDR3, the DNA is TGTGCCAGCACACGATTTGACGAGCAGTACTTC.

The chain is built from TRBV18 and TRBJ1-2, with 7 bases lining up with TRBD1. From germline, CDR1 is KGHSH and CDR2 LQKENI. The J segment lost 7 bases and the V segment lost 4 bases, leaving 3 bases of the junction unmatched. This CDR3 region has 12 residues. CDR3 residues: CASSQEGAGYTF. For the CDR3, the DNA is TGTGCCAGCTCACAGGAGGGGGCTGGCTACACCTTC. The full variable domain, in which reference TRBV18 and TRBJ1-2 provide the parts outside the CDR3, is NAGVMQNPRHLVRRRGQEARLRCSPMKGHSHVYWYRQLPEEGLKFMVYLQKENIIDESGMPKERFSAEFPKEGPSILRIQQVVRGDSAAYFCASSQEGAGYTFGSGTRLTVV.

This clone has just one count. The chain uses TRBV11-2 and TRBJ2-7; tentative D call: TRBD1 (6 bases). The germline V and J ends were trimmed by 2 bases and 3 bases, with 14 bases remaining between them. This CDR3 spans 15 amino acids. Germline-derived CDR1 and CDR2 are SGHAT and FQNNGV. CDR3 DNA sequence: TGTGCCAGCAGCTTACCCTATCAGGGGAACTACGAGCAGTACTTC. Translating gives CASSLPYQGNYEQYF.

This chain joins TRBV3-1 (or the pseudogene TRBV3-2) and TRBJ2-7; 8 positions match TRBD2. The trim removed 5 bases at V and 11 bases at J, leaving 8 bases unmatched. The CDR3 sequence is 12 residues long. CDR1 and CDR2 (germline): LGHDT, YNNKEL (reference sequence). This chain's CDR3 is CASSGGAGVKYF. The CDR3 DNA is TGTGCCAGCAGCGGAGGAGCGGGGGTTAAGTACTTC.

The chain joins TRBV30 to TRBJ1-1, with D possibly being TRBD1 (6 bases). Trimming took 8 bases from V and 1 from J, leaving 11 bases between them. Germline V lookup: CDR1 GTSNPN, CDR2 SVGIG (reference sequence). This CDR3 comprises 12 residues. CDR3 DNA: TGTGCCAGCGACAGGAGGAACACTGAAGCTTTCTTT. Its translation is CASDRRNTEAFF.

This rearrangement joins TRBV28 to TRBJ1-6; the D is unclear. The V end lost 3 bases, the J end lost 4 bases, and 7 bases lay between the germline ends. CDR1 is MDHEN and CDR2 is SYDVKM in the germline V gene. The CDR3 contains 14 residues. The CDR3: CASSFWVYNSPLHF. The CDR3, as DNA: TGTGCCAGCAGTTTCTGGGTTTATAATTCACCCCTCCACTTT. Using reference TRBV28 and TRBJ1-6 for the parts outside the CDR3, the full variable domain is DVKVTQSSRYLVKRTGEKVFLECVQDMDHENMFWYRQDPGLGLRLIYFSYDVKMKEKGDIPEGYSVSREKKERFSLILESASTNQTSMYLCASSFWVYNSPLHFGNGTRLTVT.

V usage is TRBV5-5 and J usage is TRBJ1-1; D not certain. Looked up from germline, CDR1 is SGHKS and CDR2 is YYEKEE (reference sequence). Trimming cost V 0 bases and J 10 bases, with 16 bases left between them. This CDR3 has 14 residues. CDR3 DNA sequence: TGTGCCAGCAGCTTGGGGGCAGGTCCAGAAGGAGCTTTCTTT. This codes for CASSLGAGPEGAFF.

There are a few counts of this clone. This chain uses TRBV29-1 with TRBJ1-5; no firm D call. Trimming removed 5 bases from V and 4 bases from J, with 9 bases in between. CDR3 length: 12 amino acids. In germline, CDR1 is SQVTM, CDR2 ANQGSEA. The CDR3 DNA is TGCAGCGTTATTTTCGGTAATCAGCCCCAGCATTTT. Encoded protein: CSVIFGNQPQHF.

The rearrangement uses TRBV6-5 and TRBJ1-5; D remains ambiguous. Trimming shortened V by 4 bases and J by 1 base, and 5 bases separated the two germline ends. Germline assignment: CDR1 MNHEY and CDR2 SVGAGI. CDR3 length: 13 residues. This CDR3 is CASSLDSNQPQHF. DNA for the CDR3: TGTGCCAGCAGTTTGGACAGCAATCAGCCCCAGCATTTT.

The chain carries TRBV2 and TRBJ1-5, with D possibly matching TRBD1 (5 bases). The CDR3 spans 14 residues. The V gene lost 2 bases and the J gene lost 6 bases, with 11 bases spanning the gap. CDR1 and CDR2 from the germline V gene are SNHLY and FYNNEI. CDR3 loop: CASSEYGGSQPQHF. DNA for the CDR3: TGTGCCAGCAGTGAATACGGGGGAAGTCAGCCCCAGCATTTT.

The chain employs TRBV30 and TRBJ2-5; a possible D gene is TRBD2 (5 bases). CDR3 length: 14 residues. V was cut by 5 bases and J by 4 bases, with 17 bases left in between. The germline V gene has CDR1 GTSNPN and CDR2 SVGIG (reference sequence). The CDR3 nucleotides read TGTGCCTGGGGAGGTCTTAGAGCCGGAGAGACCCAGTACTTC. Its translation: CAWGGLRAGETQYF.